Included here is one T cell receptor beta chain sequence, with context. The data were taken from a study of Ad26.COV2.S vaccination and SARS-CoV-2 variants. There are 15 residues in the CDR3. From germline, CDR1 is LGHNA and CDR2 YNFKEQ. The germline V and J ends were trimmed by 0 bases and 4 bases, with 12 bases remaining between them. Treatment meaning: some 20 received Ad26.COV2.S at low or high dose, single or two shots; about five received placebo; per-sample allocation not given. Sampling was done on day 63 after the first vaccine or placebo injection. An adult aged 18-55 years in Boston served as the donor. TCRdb's table, derived via immunoSEQ multiplex PCR, lists solely in-frame clones and lacks some. The data show roughly 500,000 clones, 75% to 90% seen once.

The source was peripheral blood, collected in a trial of Ad26.COV2.S vaccine versus placebo. The V and J genes are TRBV4-2 and TRBJ1-2; D gene unclear. This clonotype originated in a person aged 18 to 59 who received the Ad26.COV2.S COVID-19 vaccine or a placebo. The chain's CDR3 is CASSQDRVQAYGYTF. The DNA of the CDR3 is TGTGCCAGCAGCCAAGATCGAGTCCAAGCCTATGGCTACACCTTC.